This T cell receptor (beta chain) was sequenced for a study of identical twins. One entry per CDR3 protein, called by TCRdb with MiXCR from the 5' RACE reads. The table records 650,000 to 750,000 distinct CDR3 sequences, 20% to 25% of them present only once. Germline trimming cut 6 bases from V and 4 bases from J; bases unmatched to any gene: 9. This CDR3 has 14 residues. Every donor was a healthy Caucasian. This clonotype has a count of ten or more. A further study also used this sample, focusing on T cells expressing NK-cell markers. As that study records: Clarity on HCMV specificity was lacking for the expanded NKG2C+ T cell clones.

The TCR originated in a woman aged 18-29 years in good health. The chain has TRBV12-3 or TRBV12-4 and TRBJ2-7, with TRBD1 matching 7 bases. The sequenced material came from PBMCs. CDR3 amino acids: CASSLFRGSYEQYF. CDR3 bases: TGTGCCAGCAGCTTATTCAGGGGGTCGTACGAGCAGTACTTC.